This T cell receptor beta chain was obtained from a study of blood T cell repertoires in COVID-19. Germline CDR1 and CDR2: SGHTA and FQGNSA. The ends lost 9 bases at V and 9 bases at J; junction bases unmatched: 12. The CDR3 covers 14 residues. This clone came up a few times. TCRdb's table, derived via immunoSEQ multiplex PCR, lists solely in-frame clones and lacks some. The sample lists 64,000 or so clones; 65% to 80% were seen once. The clonotype originates from a human donor in a cohort sampled during active COVID-19. The chain has TRBV7-2 and TRBJ2-2; TRBD1 matches 8 bases. Sequenced: peripheral blood. CDR3 DNA sequence: TGTGCCAGTGACGACAGGGGAGGCGAGCGGGAGCTGTTTTTT. Its protein product is CASDDRGGERELFF.